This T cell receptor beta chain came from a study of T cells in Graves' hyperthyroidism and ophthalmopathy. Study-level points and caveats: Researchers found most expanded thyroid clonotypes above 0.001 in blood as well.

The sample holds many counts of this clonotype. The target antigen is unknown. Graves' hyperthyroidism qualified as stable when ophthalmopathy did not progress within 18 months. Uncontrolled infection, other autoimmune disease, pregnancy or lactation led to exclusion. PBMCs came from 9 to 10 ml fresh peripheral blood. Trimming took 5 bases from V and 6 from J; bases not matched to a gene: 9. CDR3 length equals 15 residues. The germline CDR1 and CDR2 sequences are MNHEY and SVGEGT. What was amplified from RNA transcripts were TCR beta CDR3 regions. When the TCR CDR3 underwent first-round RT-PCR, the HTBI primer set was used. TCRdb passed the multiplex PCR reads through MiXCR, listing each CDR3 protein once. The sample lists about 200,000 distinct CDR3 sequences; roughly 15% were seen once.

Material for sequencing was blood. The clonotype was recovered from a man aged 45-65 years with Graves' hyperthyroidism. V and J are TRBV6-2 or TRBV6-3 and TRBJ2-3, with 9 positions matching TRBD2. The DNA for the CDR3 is TGTGCCAGCAGTGTGGTAGCGGGAGTTGGTGATACGCAGTATTTT. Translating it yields CASSVVAGVGDTQYF.